The text below deals with one TCR beta chain. Its antigen is unknown. Clones were sequenced by immunoSEQ multiplex PCR, and TCRdb holds only the in-frame ones, with some missing. The table shows fewer than 2.5 million clones, with 80% to 95% occurring only once. This entry comes from a study of shared clonotypes between healthy human individuals. General study results and limits: Compared with memory subsets, naive subsets generally had larger estimated richness.

CDR1 and CDR2 from the germline V gene are MGHDK and SYGVNS. The CDR3 runs 15 residues. The germline V and J ends were trimmed by 4 bases and 0 bases, with 12 bases remaining between them. Only Caucasian adults living in Nashville, Tennessee served as donors. This TCR was recovered from a man aged 18 to 35 in good health. Some clones in this sample may be carry-over from other donors' samples. The gene calls are TRBV25-1 and TRBJ2-5, with D perhaps TRBD1 (6 bases). Sequencing was carried out using naive CD4+ T cells from PBMCs. Subset described: CD45RA+ positively selected. CDR3 DNA sequence: TGTGCCAGCAGTGTACCTGGACAGCACCAAGAGACCCAGTACTTC. As protein: CASSVPGQHQETQYF.